What follows is one TCR beta chain and its context. The antigen is not known. The CDR3 length is 15 residues. From germline, CDR1 is KGHSH and CDR2 LQKENI. Trimming took 1 base from V and 2 from J; bases not matched to a gene: 3. The primer mix had 60 Vbeta and 13 Jbeta primers. Per the original methods: It was a later analysis that counted 75 million to 90 million unique TCR beta chains, of which 9.5 million to 14 million were shared. Sequencing was performed with immunoSEQ multiplex PCR; in TCRdb, only in-frame clones are kept and a portion is missing. The DNA gave D and trimming, while V, J and clone size come from that table. Found here are 98,000 or so clones, 65% to 80% of them singletons; the top ten hold approximately 8.4%. This record comes from a study of cytomegalovirus exposure and HLA in healthy donors. Turning to the study itself: Sequencing of some 200 million T cells in an earlier analysis found 100 million or so unique TCR beta sequences. Study-wide findings and caveats: At a 0.05 false discovery rate, a later analysis found about 17,000 TCR beta sequences to be associated with HLA alleles.

Input material: PBMCs. The V call is TRBV18, the J call TRBJ2-7, with TRBD2 matching over 9 bases. The origin of this receptor is a human donor in good health. DNA of the CDR3: TGTGCCAGCTCACCACGAAGCGGGAGGACCTACGAGCAGTACTTC. Translation: CASSPRSGRTYEQYF.